This T cell receptor (beta chain) came from a study of blood T cell repertoires in COVID-19. Measured with immunoSEQ multiplex PCR; TCRdb has only the in-frame clones, and not every one. The sample includes 400,000 to 450,000 clones, roughly 91% of them seen just once. The germline CDR1 and CDR2 sequences are SGHTA and FQGNSA. V lost 3 bases to trimming and J lost 2 bases, with 7 bases between them. CDR3 length: 13 amino acids. The chain is built from TRBV7-2 and TRBJ1-1, with TRBD1 as a possible D gene (5 bases). The source is a man between 18 and 29 years old who had recovered from COVID-19. Source material: PBMCs or T cells enriched from blood (not recorded which). The CDR3 DNA sequence: TGTGCCAGCAGCTTCGGGGGTAACACTGAAGCTTTCTTT. Protein sequence: CASSFGGNTEAFF.